The following is a TCR beta chain sequence with its context. Its antigen is still unknown. Using 200 ng DNA, 25,000 to 35,000 T cell genomes, the sorted-subset replicate PCRs were run. Assay: immunoSEQ multiplex PCR; the TCRdb copy retains only in-frame clones and omits some. The table lists a few million clones, around 94% of them singletons. Trimming stripped 0 bases from V and 6 bases from J, with 12 bases between. Germline V gene data show CDR1 as SGHRS and CDR2 as YFSETQ. The CDR3 length is 15 residues. The sample originates from a study of shared clonotypes between healthy human individuals. Within Nashville, Tennessee resided all donors, each a Caucasian adult. Findings of the study overall: Naive CD4 clonotype sharing across a few donors was 4% to 5.5%.

The sequenced sample consisted of naive CD4+ T cells sorted from blood. The subset is: CD45RA+ positively selected. The chain links TRBV5-1 to TRBJ2-2; weak D call: TRBD1 (6 bases). The receptor comes from a man in his late teens or twenties in good health. CDR3 protein: CASSLDRVVAGELFF. Here the CDR3 DNA reads TGCGCCAGCAGCTTGGACAGGGTAGTCGCCGGGGAGCTGTTTTTT.